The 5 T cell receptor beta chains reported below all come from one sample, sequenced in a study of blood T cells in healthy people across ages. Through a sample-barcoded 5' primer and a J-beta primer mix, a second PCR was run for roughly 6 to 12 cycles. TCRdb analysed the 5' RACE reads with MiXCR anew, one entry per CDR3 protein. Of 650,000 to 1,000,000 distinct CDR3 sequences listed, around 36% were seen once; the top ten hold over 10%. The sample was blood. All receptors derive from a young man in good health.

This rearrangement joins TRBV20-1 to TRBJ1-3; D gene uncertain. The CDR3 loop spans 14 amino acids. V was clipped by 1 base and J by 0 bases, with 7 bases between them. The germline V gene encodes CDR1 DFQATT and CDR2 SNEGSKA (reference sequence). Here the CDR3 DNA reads TGCAGTGCTAGAGGCGGTTACTCTGGAAACACCATATATTTT. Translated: CSARGGYSGNTIYF.

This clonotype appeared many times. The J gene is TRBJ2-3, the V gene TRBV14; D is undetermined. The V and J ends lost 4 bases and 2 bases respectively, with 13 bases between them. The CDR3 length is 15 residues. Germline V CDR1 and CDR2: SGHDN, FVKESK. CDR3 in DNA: TGTGCCAGCAGCCCCCTCTTGGGTCTCACAGATACGCAGTATTTT. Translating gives CASSPLLGLTDTQYF.

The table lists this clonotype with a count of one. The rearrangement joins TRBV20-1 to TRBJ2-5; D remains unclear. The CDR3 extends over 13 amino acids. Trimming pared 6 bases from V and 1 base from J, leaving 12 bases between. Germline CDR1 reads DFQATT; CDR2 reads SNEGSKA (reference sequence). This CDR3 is CSASKTVQETQYF. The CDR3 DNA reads TGCAGTGCCTCCAAAACAGTCCAAGAGACCCAGTACTTC.

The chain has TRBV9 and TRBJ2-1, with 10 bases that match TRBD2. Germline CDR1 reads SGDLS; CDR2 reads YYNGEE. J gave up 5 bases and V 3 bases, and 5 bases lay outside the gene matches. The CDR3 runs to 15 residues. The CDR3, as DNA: TGTGCCAGCAGCGCACTAGCGGGATTGAACAATGAGCAGTTCTTC. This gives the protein CASSALAGLNNEQFF.

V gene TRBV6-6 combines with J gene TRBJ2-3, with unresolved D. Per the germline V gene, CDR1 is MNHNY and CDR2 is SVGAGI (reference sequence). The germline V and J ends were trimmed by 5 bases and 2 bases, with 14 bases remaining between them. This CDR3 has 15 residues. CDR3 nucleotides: TGTGCCAGCAGTCCGTCGGACCCCGCCACAGATACGCAGTATTTT. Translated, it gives CASSPSDPATDTQYF.